Below are 11 T cell receptor beta chains sequenced from a single sample in a study of PD-1 blockade in classical Hodgkin lymphoma. Every one of the patients relapsed after autologous stem cell transplantation (brentuximab vedotin exposure was variable). Here immunoSEQ multiplex PCR was the method, and the copy in TCRdb shows in-frame clones only, minus some. The data hold roughly 81,000 clones, with roughly 91% observed a single time. The sample here was peripheral blood mononuclear cells (PBMCs), taken before the second cycle of nivolumab. These receptors came from a human donor with classical Hodgkin lymphoma.

The rearrangement uses TRBV7-8 and TRBJ2-7; the D is unclear. The CDR3 is 14 amino acids. Per the germline V gene, CDR1 is SGHVS and CDR2 is FQNEAQ. V dropped 5 bases and J dropped 2 bases, with 13 bases sitting between them. CDR3 region: CASSTRVPTYEQYF. CDR3 nucleotides: TGTGCCAGCAGCACAAGAGTACCCACCTACGAGCAGTACTTC.

The chain joins TRBV6-6 to TRBJ2-2; 8 bases match TRBD1. J gave up 5 bases and V 7 bases, and 12 bases lay outside the gene matches. CDR3 length: 16 amino acids. Germline values: CDR1 MNHNY, CDR2 SVGAGI (reference sequence). CDR3 bases: TGTGCCAGCATCCCGAAAGGGGACAGGTCTACCGGGGAGCTGTTTTTT. Its protein product is CASIPKGDRSTGELFF.

In this sample, this clone turned up once. V gene TRBV18 combines with J gene TRBJ1-5; 11 bases agree with TRBD1. CDR1 and CDR2 (germline): KGHSH, LQKENI. V lost 1 base to trimming and J lost 7 bases; unmatched junction nucleotides: 6. The CDR3 is 16 amino acids. The CDR3 sequence: CASSPRAGQGAQPQHF. The CDR3 DNA follows: TGTGCCAGCTCACCACGGGCAGGACAGGGGGCCCAGCCCCAGCATTTT.

V gene TRBV6-5 combines with J gene TRBJ1-3; TRBD1 aligns across 8 bases. Germline V gene lookup returns CDR1 MNHEY and CDR2 SVGAGI. The V and J ends lost 6 bases and 0 bases, in that order; junction bases with no gene match: 1. This CDR3 has 14 residues. CDR3 in DNA: TGTGCCAGCAGGGACAGGGTCTCTGGAAACACCATATATTTT. It specifies CASRDRVSGNTIYF.

This clone was found a few times. CDR3 sequence reads: CASSVRDGSYEQYF. The CDR3 DNA follows: TGTGCCAGCAGTGTCCGGGACGGATCCTACGAGCAGTACTTC. The V gene is TRBV6-1, the J gene TRBJ2-7; tentatively, D is TRBD1 or TRBD2 (5 bases each). The ends were cut back, 4 bases at V and 1 base at J, with 11 bases in the middle. The CDR3 runs to 14 residues. The germline gives CDR1 MNHNS, CDR2 SASEGT.

This chain uses TRBV6-5 with TRBJ1-1; D is unclear. This CDR3 region has 15 residues. Germline-derived CDR1 and CDR2 are MNHEY and SVGAGI. With 5 bases removed from V and 3 bases from J, the gap between germline ends came to 16 bases. CDR3 in DNA: TGTGCCAGCAGTAGATCCGGGCGCGTCGACACTGAAGCTTTCTTT. Translation gives CASSRSGRVDTEAFF.

The chain is built from TRBV5-4 and TRBJ2-1, with 10 bases identical to TRBD2. V trimming: 4 bases; J trimming: 4 bases; junction bases outside the gene matches: 11. The CDR3 loop spans 17 amino acids. CDR1 is SGHNT, CDR2 YYREEE, per germline (reference sequence). The CDR3 region is CASSTGLGTSAYNEQFF. The DNA for the CDR3 is TGTGCCAGCAGCACCGGTTTAGGGACTAGCGCTTACAATGAGCAGTTCTTC.

The V and J genes are TRBV2 and TRBJ2-1, with TRBD1 identical over 7 bases. Per germline, CDR1 SNHLY and CDR2 FYNNEI. CDR3 length: 13 amino acids. V dropped 10 bases and J dropped 1; count of bases not matched to a gene: 4. The CDR3 coding sequence is TGTGCCACCCTGGGACAGTCCTACAATGAGCAGTTCTTC. Amino acids: CATLGQSYNEQFF. The whole variable domain, filled in from reference TRBV2 and TRBJ2-1, reads EPEVTQTPSHQVTQMGQEVILRCVPISNHLYFYWYRQILGQKVEFLVSFYNNEISEKSEIFDDQFSVERPDGSNFTLKIRSTKLEDSAMYFCATLGQSYNEQFFGPGTRLTVL.

The CDR3 reads CATSRDLTVGNTIYF. As DNA, the CDR3 is TGTGCCACCAGCAGAGATTTGACAGTAGGAAACACCATATATTTT. The chain links TRBV15 to TRBJ1-3; D is perhaps TRBD1 (5 bases). V was trimmed by 0 bases and J by 4 bases, leaving 10 bases between them. The CDR3 is 15 residues long. Germline CDR1 LNHNV, CDR2 YYDKDF (reference sequence).

The chain employs TRBV10-3 and TRBJ2-1, with 8 bases fitting TRBD1. CDR1 is ENHRY, CDR2 SYGVKD, per germline. The CDR3 loop spans 15 amino acids. The J segment lost 1 base and the V segment lost 2 bases, leaving 1 base of the junction unmatched. CDR3 DNA sequence: TGTGCCATCAGTGAGACAGGGGGTTCCTACAATGAGCAGTTCTTC. Translating it yields CAISETGGSYNEQFF.

The V call is TRBV23-1, the J call TRBJ1-1; 8 bases align to TRBD1. TRBV23-1 is an ORF for which the function is uncertain. J lost 3 bases, V lost 0 bases, and 9 bases had no gene match. The CDR3 loop spans 17 amino acids. The CDR3 bases are TGCGCCAGCAGTCAATCGGGCAGGGGGCTTAAGGACACTGAAGCTTTCTTT. Translated: CASSQSGRGLKDTEAFF.